This T cell receptor (beta chain) is drawn from a study of shared T cell receptors in the human thymus. Using immunoSEQ multiplex PCR, the repertoire was profiled, and TCRdb retains in-frame clones only, with some absent. The sample has some 720,000 clones, approximately 90% seen once. This CDR3 region has 14 residues. Trimming took off 3 bases at V and 4 bases at J, with 16 bases between the two ends. Germline loops: CDR1 GTSNPN, CDR2 SVGIG (reference sequence). These sequences were also reported in another study, on human thymus T cells.

Input material: thymocytes. The receptor's source is a boy younger than two with a congenital heart defect. The J gene is TRBJ2-7, the V gene TRBV30; D perhaps matches TRBD1 (5 bases). CDR3 in amino acids: CAWRRTSPAYEQYF. The CDR3 DNA sequence: TGTGCCTGGAGGAGGACAAGTCCGGCATACGAGCAGTACTTC.